This T cell receptor (beta chain) came from a study of radiation and T cells in renal cell carcinoma. Comment on this clone: The antigen is unknown.

Time point indicated: baseline pretreatment blood. Treatment described: 15 Gy SBRT to primary tumor, nephrectomy 4 weeks later. Sequencing used immunoSEQ multiplex PCR; TCRdb keeps in-frame clones, though not all of them. The sample gives 100,000 to 150,000 clones, approximately 82% of which show up once; approximately 3% is in the top ten. Regarding the study as a whole: In blood, top tumor clones expanded by 2 weeks, shrinking by 4.

Sequenced material: blood, taken from a patient whose treatment included radiotherapy and nephrectomy. The source of this sequence is a woman aged 55-70 years with renal cell carcinoma.

As DNA, the CDR3 is TGTGCCTGGACCGTGGTGGGAGAGACCCAGTACTTC. This translates into CAWTVVGETQYF. The chain couples TRBV30 to TRBJ2-5; D unclear. V gave up 4 bases and J gave up 4 bases, with 10 bases separating them. The CDR3 extends over 12 amino acids. The germline V gene has CDR1 GTSNPN and CDR2 SVGIG (reference sequence).